The rows below give T cell receptor beta chains drawn from one sample of a study of preoperative IRX-2 immunotherapy in early breast cancer. Measured with immunoSEQ multiplex PCR; TCRdb has only the in-frame clones, and not every one. Among approximately 24,000 clones listed, approximately 90% were seen once. The sample was tumor tissue, taken after IRX-2 immunotherapy. Every receptor here comes from a human donor with breast cancer. CDR3s include the opening cysteine and the closing phenylalanine or tryptophan. Each record gives: V gene, CDR3 protein.

TRBV19 | CASRPRGGIYNEQFF
TRBV28 | CASRHPEGNYGYTF
TRBV4-1 | CASSRDGNQPQHF
TRBV2 | CASNPVTELAKNIQYF
TRBV19 | CAGSERYSNQPQHF
TRBV10-2 | CASRHESNQPQHF
TRBV30 | CAWSVGPRVRTGNTIYF
TRBV11-3 | CASSFEETQYF
TRBV5-6 | CASSLVGPSSQQYF
TRBV6-6 | CASSYVRSRGTDTQYF
TRBV10-3 | CAISVSAQNTEAFF
TRBV14 | CASSHEGQGVNGYTF
TRBV18 | CASSPQTGPLGNTIYF
TRBV19 | CASTEMWTGATQPQHF
TRBV7-2 | CASSLAGVVHQPQHF
TRBV2 | CASSELRNYGYTF
TRBV5-1 | CASSLERGARGYTF